The 9 T cell receptor beta chains given below trace back to one sample, sequenced in a study of T cells after posttransplantation cyclophosphamide. Generated by immunoSEQ multiplex PCR, the TCRdb table keeps only in-frame clones and is missing some. The table shows under 20,000 clones, with 94% occurring only once. Cells defined as naive were viable CD3+CD4+ or CD3+CD8+ and CCR7+CD45RA+CD45RO-CD95-CD27+CD28+. Material for sequencing was naive CD4+ T cells sorted from blood. The receptor set was obtained from a woman aged 50 to 60 in good health and a related stem cell transplant donor.

The chain combines TRBV7-2 with TRBJ2-1; D remains ambiguous. This CDR3 has 15 residues. The V and J ends lost 2 bases and 1 base respectively, with 9 bases between them. The V gene's germline CDR1 is SGHTA and CDR2 FQGNSA. The CDR3 coding sequence is TGTGCCAGCAGCTTAAGGCGGCCGTCCTACAATGAGCAGTTCTTC. This gives the protein CASSLRRPSYNEQFF.

The chain has TRBV28 and TRBJ1-2, with a possible D match to TRBD1 (5 bases). CDR3 length: 13 amino acids. The germline V gene has CDR1 MDHEN and CDR2 SYDVKM. V lost 3 bases to trimming and J lost 5 bases, with 10 bases between them. CDR3 sequence reads: CASSFGGSYGYTF. CDR3 sequence (DNA): TGTGCCAGCAGTTTCGGGGGGTCTTATGGCTACACCTTC.

This chain links TRBV5-1 with TRBJ1-2, with D uncertain. V was cut by 3 bases and J by 3 bases, with 18 bases left in between. This CDR3 is built from 16 residues. In germline, CDR1 is SGHRS, CDR2 YFSETQ. Here the CDR3 reads CASSSRSTPEDYGYTF. The CDR3 nucleotides read TGCGCCAGCAGCTCTAGGAGCACTCCCGAGGACTATGGCTACACCTTC.

The rearrangement uses TRBV10-3 and TRBJ2-1, with TRBD2 identical over 11 bases. The CDR3 is 15 amino acids. Germline V CDR1 and CDR2: ENHRY, SYGVKD. V shed 5 bases and J 6 bases; nucleotides not matched to a gene: 6. CDR3 residues: CAISTGTSGGNEQFF. The CDR3 DNA sequence: TGTGCCATCAGTACGGGGACTAGCGGTGGCAATGAGCAGTTCTTC.

This rearrangement joins TRBV18 to TRBJ1-5, with 9 positions matching TRBD1. The germline V gene has CDR1 KGHSH and CDR2 LQKENI. CDR3 size: 15 residues. After removal of 4 bases from V and 4 bases from J, the junction contained 5 bases not matched to a gene. CDR3 nucleotide sequence: TGTGCCAGCTCACTCCTTGGGACAGGGAATCAGCCCCAGCATTTT. Amino acids: CASSLLGTGNQPQHF.

The chain is built from TRBV5-4 and TRBJ2-1; the D gene is possibly TRBD2 (6 bases). Germline assignment: CDR1 SGHNT and CDR2 YYREEE (reference sequence). This CDR3 region has 14 residues. Deletions cut 4 bases from V and 4 bases from J, with 12 bases between. The CDR3 spells CASSPVAEYNEQFF. For the CDR3, the DNA is TGTGCCAGCAGCCCTGTAGCGGAGTACAATGAGCAGTTCTTC.

This chain uses TRBV4-2 with TRBJ2-1; TRBD2 matches at 8 bases. This CDR3 is 16 amino acids long. Trimming took 0 bases from V and 7 from J; bases not matched to a gene: 8. Germline V gene data show CDR1 as LGHNA and CDR2 as YNFKEQ. The CDR3 DNA reads TGTGCCAGCAGCCAAGATAACGGGAGGGCCTGGAATGAGCAGTTCTTC. Translating it yields CASSQDNGRAWNEQFF.

V usage is TRBV5-5 and J usage is TRBJ1-5, with D possibly TRBD1 on 6 matching bases. CDR3 length: 13 residues. Per the germline V gene, CDR1 is SGHKS and CDR2 is YYEKEE (reference sequence). Trimming removed 1 base from V and 4 bases from J, with 6 bases in between. In DNA form, the CDR3 reads TGTGCCAGCAGCTTGACAGGGAATCAGCCCCAGCATTTT. Its translation is CASSLTGNQPQHF.

The chain combines TRBV7-9 with TRBJ2-2, with TRBD1 matching over 7 bases. The trim removed 5 bases at V and 6 bases at J, leaving 15 bases unmatched. CDR1 SEHNR and CDR2 FQNEAQ come from the germline V gene (reference sequence). The CDR3 runs 17 residues. The CDR3 nucleotides read TGTGCCAGCAGCCAGGTCTTTGGACAGGACCATCCCGGGGAGCTGTTTTTT. It translates to CASSQVFGQDHPGELFF.